This T cell receptor beta chain derives from a study of blood T cell repertoires in COVID-19. Overall study: The analysed material was cDNA or gDNA that came from T cells, B-cell-depleted T cells, or PBMCs.

The V segment lost 2 bases and the J segment 4 bases; nucleotides outside the gene matches: 8. Germline V lookup: CDR1 LGHNA, CDR2 YNFKEQ. The CDR3 spans 16 residues. Authors' processing steps: Nucleated cell number was recorded as an estimate derived from reference gene primer amplification. Repertoires were generated with immunoSEQ multiplex PCR, while TCRdb's copy carries only in-frame clones and drops some. D and trimming were read from the DNA, whereas the V and J calls and clone size are those reported in that table. The top ten hold under 2% of the sample, which has approximately 210,000 clones, 88% seen once.

This chain joins TRBV4-2 and TRBJ1-2; 9 nucleotides align to TRBD1. Material for sequencing was peripheral blood. The TCR sequence derives from a man in his 70s with acute or convalescent COVID-19. CDR3: CASSQTGTGILYGYTF. In DNA form, the CDR3 reads TGTGCCAGCAGCCAAACCGGGACAGGGATTCTCTATGGCTACACCTTC.